The sequence of this TCR beta chain was determined in a study of blood T cell repertoires in COVID-19. Across the whole study: The United States, Italy and Spain supplied acute and convalescent COVID-19 samples.

The CDR3 extends over 15 amino acids. V lost 7 bases and J lost 6, with 20 bases in between. Per germline, CDR1 SGHRS and CDR2 YFSETQ. Assay: immunoSEQ multiplex PCR; the TCRdb copy retains only in-frame clones and omits some. The profile covers approximately 210,000 clones, with more than 70% appearing a single time and 3.5% to 4% taken by the ten largest. The chain is built from TRBV5-1 and TRBJ2-1; a weak D match, TRBD1 (6 bases). The sample taken for sequencing was peripheral blood. This TCR came from a woman of 80 years or more with acute or convalescent COVID-19. In DNA, the CDR3 is TGCGCCAGCGTACAGGGAAATAGGAGAGGCAATGAGCAGTTCTTC. As protein: CASVQGNRRGNEQFF.